These 30 T cell receptor beta chains originate from one sample sequenced in a study of blood T cell repertoires in COVID-19. This table comes from immunoSEQ multiplex PCR, and its TCRdb copy is limited to in-frame clones, with some not included. Among about 150,000 clones listed, over 75% were seen once. Sequencing was carried out using peripheral blood. The receptor source for this set is a man aged 18 to 29 with COVID-19, enrolled during active disease.

The V call is TRBV28, the J call TRBJ2-1; weak D call: TRBD2 (6 bases). The CDR3 runs 16 residues. Trimming stripped 7 bases from V and 0 bases from J, with 16 bases between. CDR1 is MDHEN and CDR2 is SYDVKM in the germline V gene. DNA of the CDR3: TGTGCCAGCACCTTGGGGACTCGCTTCTCCTACAATGAGCAGTTCTTC. Encoded protein: CASTLGTRFSYNEQFF.

V gene TRBV24-1 combines with J gene TRBJ2-1, with TRBD2 matching over 15 bases. The CDR3 totals 15 residues. J lost 10 bases, V lost 7 bases, and 7 bases had no gene match. CDR1 is KGHDR and CDR2 is SFDVKD in the germline V gene. The DNA of the CDR3 is TGTGCCACCAGCCTGGGACTAGCGGGAGGTGGGGAGCAGTTCTTC. This codes for CATSLGLAGGGEQFF.

This sequence joins TRBV28 and TRBJ1-1; D possibly corresponds to TRBD1 (6 bases). V was shortened by 2 bases and J by 5 bases, with 12 bases between the two germline ends. Germline V lookup: CDR1 MDHEN, CDR2 SYDVKM. CDR3 length: 14 amino acids. CDR3 region: CASSLPTGLTEAFF. Written as DNA, the CDR3 is TGTGCCAGCAGTTTACCTACAGGGTTGACTGAAGCTTTCTTT.

V usage is TRBV5-4 and J usage is TRBJ2-5; TRBD2 matches 9 bases. The V and J ends lost 3 bases and 5 bases, in that order; junction bases with no gene match: 11. Germline CDR1 and CDR2: SGHNT and YYREEE (reference sequence). The CDR3 contains 16 residues. CDR3 bases: TGTGCCAGCAGCTCTCAGGGGGGGACTAGCCGGGAGACCCAGTACTTC. This gives the protein CASSSQGGTSRETQYF.

The chain has TRBV28 and TRBJ1-3, with D uncertain. Germline V gives CDR1 MDHEN, CDR2 SYDVKM. CDR3 length equals 12 residues. With 6 bases removed from V and 3 bases from J, the gap between germline ends came to 6 bases. The CDR3 loop is CASSWSGNTIYF. CDR3 DNA: TGTGCCAGCAGCTGGAGTGGAAACACCATATATTTT. The whole variable domain, remainder taken from reference TRBV28 and TRBJ1-3, is DVKVTQSSRYLVKRTGEKVFLECVQDMDHENMFWYRQDPGLGLRLIYFSYDVKMKEKGDIPEGYSVSREKKERFSLILESASTNQTSMYLCASSWSGNTIYFGEGSWLTVV.

The rearrangement uses TRBV6-5 and TRBJ1-6, with 8 positions matching TRBD1. This CDR3 is 15 amino acids long. CDR1 MNHEY and CDR2 SVGAGI come from the germline V gene. The ends lost 4 bases at V and 5 bases at J; junction bases unmatched: 4. CDR3 DNA: TGTGCCAGCAGTTCGGACAGGGAAGATAATTCACCCCTCCACTTT. Protein: CASSSDREDNSPLHF.

CDR3 bases: TGCGCCAGCAGCTTGAAGCGGGAGGTAGGAGATACGCAGTATTTT. This translates into CASSLKREVGDTQYF. The rearrangement links TRBV5-1 to TRBJ2-3, with 9 bases fitting TRBD2. Trimming at V came to 1 base and at J to 5 bases, leaving 5 bases not matched to a gene. The CDR3 runs to 15 residues. Germline CDR1 SGHRS, CDR2 YFSETQ.

The chain recombines TRBV11-2 with TRBJ2-7, with D maybe TRBD2 (8 bases). The CDR3 covers 19 residues. Per germline, CDR1 SGHAT and CDR2 FQNNGV. Between the trimmed V and J ends, which lost 5 bases and 4 bases, there was a span of 30 bases. Here the CDR3 reads CASSPGGSAQGVRRYEQYF. Written as DNA, the CDR3 is TGTGCCAGCAGCCCGGGGGGGTCTGCTCAGGGGGTCCGGCGGTACGAGCAGTACTTC.

V and J are TRBV14 and TRBJ1-1, with a tentative D call TRBD1 (6 bases). CDR3 length equals 17 residues. Germline V gives CDR1 SGHDN, CDR2 FVKESK. V lost 4 bases to trimming and J lost 0 bases, with 18 bases between them. CDR3: CASSRPMGQTMNTEAFF. CDR3 in DNA: TGTGCCAGCAGCCGACCTATGGGACAAACCATGAACACTGAAGCTTTCTTT. The whole variable domain, remainder taken from reference TRBV14 and TRBJ1-1, is EAGVTQFPSHSVIEKGQTVTLRCDPISGHDNLYWYRRVMGKEIKFLLHFVKESKQDESGMPNNRFLAERTGGTYSTLKVQPAELEDSGVYFCASSRPMGQTMNTEAFFGQGTRLTVV.

This sequence joins TRBV10-3 and TRBJ1-4; perhaps TRBD1 as D (5 bases). V lost 0 bases, J lost 7 bases, and 15 bases lay in between. Germline V gives CDR1 ENHRY, CDR2 SYGVKD. The CDR3 runs to 16 residues. Here the CDR3 reads CAISESTGTGSEKLFF. DNA of the CDR3: TGTGCCATCAGTGAGTCCACGGGGACTGGGAGTGAAAAACTGTTTTTT.

This chain links TRBV18 with TRBJ2-3; 9 bases match TRBD1. Germline CDR1 is KGHSH and CDR2 is LQKENI. The CDR3 sequence is 17 residues long. The trim removed 2 bases at V and 3 bases at J, leaving 9 bases unmatched. CDR3: CASSPWPGTGKTDTQYF. In DNA form, the CDR3 reads TGTGCCAGCTCACCATGGCCCGGGACAGGGAAGACAGATACGCAGTATTTT.

The chain is built from TRBV12-3 or TRBV12-4 and TRBJ1-2; TRBD1 agrees at 9 bases. The CDR3 spans 13 residues. Trimming removed 5 bases from V and 6 bases from J; junction bases left unmatched: 4. CDR3 residues: CASSGTGWDGYTF. For the CDR3, the DNA is TGTGCCAGCAGTGGGACAGGGTGGGATGGCTACACCTTC.

This clone showed up just a few times. The chain recombines TRBV10-3 with TRBJ2-7; no clear D. Germline V gene sequence: CDR1 ENHRY, CDR2 SYGVKD. The CDR3 spans 15 residues. Trimming took off 0 bases at V and 0 bases at J, with 9 bases between the two ends. The CDR3 nucleotides are TGTGCCATCAGTGAGTCGGCAGATGGCTCCTACGAGCAGTACTTC. This sequence encodes CAISESADGSYEQYF.

Only a few counts were recorded for this clone. This chain uses TRBV28 with TRBJ1-2; D perhaps matches TRBD1 (5 bases). Germline assignment: CDR1 MDHEN and CDR2 SYDVKM. Trimming cost V 3 bases and J 3 bases, with 14 bases left between them. The length of the CDR3 is 15 residues. The CDR3 sequence is CASSFTGGGYYGYTF. Here the CDR3 DNA reads TGTGCCAGCAGTTTTACGGGCGGGGGGTACTATGGCTACACCTTC.

The CDR3 sequence is CASSVSGSLYEQYF. DNA of the CDR3: TGTGCCAGCAGCGTTAGCGGGAGTCTCTACGAGCAGTACTTC. The genes are TRBV9 and TRBJ2-7, with 9 bases aligning to TRBD2. The germline V gene has CDR1 SGDLS and CDR2 YYNGEE. The CDR3 totals 14 residues. V was pared by 2 bases and J by 3 bases, with 3 bases of the junction left unmatched.

J is TRBJ2-7 and V is TRBV18; D is unresolved. The CDR3 is made up of 13 amino acids. CDR1 and CDR2 (germline): KGHSH, LQKENI. Trimming pared 6 bases from V and 1 base from J, leaving 10 bases between. The CDR3, as DNA: TGTGCCAGCTCCCCCCAAAATTCCTACGAGCAGTACTTC. Protein: CASSPQNSYEQYF.

The V and J genes are TRBV27 and TRBJ1-2, with a weak D call TRBD1 (6 bases). The germline V gene encodes CDR1 MNHEY and CDR2 SMNVEV (reference sequence). The CDR3 spans 14 residues. The V and J ends lost 4 bases and 5 bases respectively, with 14 bases between them. In nucleotides, the CDR3 is TGTGCCAGCAGTTGGACAGCCTCCGGGTATGGCTACACCTTC. It translates to CASSWTASGYGYTF.

This chain uses TRBV19 with TRBJ2-3; 8 bases match TRBD1. Germline CDR1 LNHDA, CDR2 SQIVND (reference sequence). J gave up 0 bases and V 5 bases, and 7 bases lay outside the gene matches. The CDR3 loop spans 16 amino acids. CDR3 region: CASSRGTGTSTDTQYF. CDR3 in DNA: TGTGCCAGTAGTCGAGGGACAGGAACTAGCACAGATACGCAGTATTTT.

The V gene is TRBV10-3, the J gene TRBJ2-7; 7 nucleotides line up with TRBD1. The CDR3 sequence is 15 residues long. V lost 6 bases and J lost 4; bases outside the gene matches: 12. Per the germline V gene, CDR1 is ENHRY and CDR2 is SYGVKD. The CDR3 here is CAISQHRRDSYEQYF. DNA for the CDR3: TGTGCCATCAGCCAACACCGACGGGACAGTTACGAGCAGTACTTC.

The chain employs TRBV5-4 and TRBJ2-7; a weak D match, TRBD1 (5 bases). Germline CDR1 reads SGHNT; CDR2 reads YYREEE (reference sequence). This CDR3 is 17 amino acids long. V lost 3 bases and J 3 bases, leaving 22 bases between the germline ends. The CDR3 region is CASSSKPPGHQSYEQYF. DNA of the CDR3: TGTGCCAGCAGCTCCAAGCCCCCCGGACATCAGAGCTACGAGCAGTACTTC.

CDR3 loop: CAPGGRGSSSYNEQFF. The CDR3 DNA reads TGTGCCCCAGGTGGCAGGGGAAGTAGCTCCTACAATGAGCAGTTCTTC. V usage is TRBV28 and J usage is TRBJ2-1; possibly TRBD1 for D (6 bases). Trimming shortened V by 11 bases and J by 0 bases, and 20 bases separated the two germline ends. CDR1 MDHEN and CDR2 SYDVKM come from the germline V gene. There are 16 residues in the CDR3.

The chain has TRBV6-4 and TRBJ2-6, with TRBD2 matching 7 bases. Germline CDR1 and CDR2: MRHNA and SNTAGT. Germline trimming cut 3 bases from V and 0 bases from J; bases unmatched to any gene: 11. The CDR3 extends over 19 amino acids. The CDR3 spells CASSEREGLCISGANVLTF. CDR3 bases: TGTGCCAGCAGTGAAAGGGAGGGACTCTGTATCTCTGGGGCCAACGTCCTGACTTTC.

The chain carries TRBV2 and TRBJ2-5; D remains ambiguous. The CDR3 is 13 residues long. The germline V and J ends were trimmed by 6 bases and 2 bases, with 10 bases remaining between them. The germline CDR1 and CDR2 sequences are SNHLY and FYNNEI. CDR3 DNA: TGTGCCAGCAGGCACAGAACTCAAGAGACCCAGTACTTC. It codes for CASRHRTQETQYF.

The rearrangement joins TRBV5-6 to TRBJ2-6; D not resolved. Germline V CDR1 and CDR2: SGHDT, YYEEEE. CDR3 size: 14 residues. Deletions cut 5 bases from V and 0 bases from J, with 6 bases between. Here the CDR3 DNA reads TGTGCCAGCAGTCCCGGCTCTGGGGCCAACGTCCTGACTTTC. This translates into CASSPGSGANVLTF. Using reference TRBV5-6 and TRBJ2-6 for the parts outside the CDR3, the full variable domain is DAGVTQSPTHLIKTRGQQVTLRCSPKSGHDTVSWYQQALGQGPQFIFQYYEEEERQRGNFPDRFSGHQFPNYSSELNVNALLLGDSALYLCASSPGSGANVLTFGAGSRLTVL.

This chain uses TRBV6-6 with TRBJ1-3, with 9 bases matching TRBD1. The CDR3 is 15 amino acids. CDR1 and CDR2 (germline): MNHNY, SVGAGI (reference sequence). Unmatched junction bases numbered 4, after V lost 5 bases and J lost 2 bases. The CDR3, as DNA: TGTGCCAGCAGTACTCGACAGGGGGCTGGAAACACCATATATTTT. Translating it yields CASSTRQGAGNTIYF.

The CDR3 nucleotides read TGTGCCAGCAGCTTAGTGCGGGATGACTATGGCTACACCTTC. Encoded protein: CASSLVRDDYGYTF. The rearrangement joins TRBV7-2 to TRBJ1-2; D unclear. V was trimmed by 1 base and J by 3 bases, leaving 9 bases between them. The CDR3 totals 14 residues. Germline V gene sequence: CDR1 SGHTA, CDR2 FQGNSA.

As to this clone: Germline is not matched at one junction end, which may reflect a read error. J is TRBJ1-4 and V is TRBV10-3; 10 bases are a match to TRBD1. The germline CDR1 and CDR2 sequences are ENHRY and SYGVKD. This CDR3 is built from 14 residues. CDR3 protein: CAIQGQGSNEKLLF. The CDR3 coding sequence is TGTGCCATCCAGGGACAGGGGTCTAATGAAAAACTGCTTTTT.

The gene calls are TRBV6-1 and TRBJ2-7; possibly TRBD2 for D (5 bases). V lost 2 bases and J 6 bases, leaving 11 bases between the germline ends. The V gene's germline CDR1 is MNHNS and CDR2 SASEGT. The CDR3 sequence is 13 residues long. The CDR3 DNA reads TGTGCCAGCAGTGAATTTTGGGCGGGCGAGCAGTACTTC. Its translation is CASSEFWAGEQYF.

A few counts support this clone. The chain recombines TRBV2 with TRBJ2-1, with D possibly matching TRBD1 (5 bases). There are 15 residues in the CDR3. Per germline, CDR1 SNHLY and CDR2 FYNNEI. V lost 5 bases and J lost 2, with 13 bases in between. CDR3 loop: CASSPGHITYNEQFF. The CDR3 nucleotides read TGTGCCAGCAGTCCCGGACATATTACCTACAATGAGCAGTTCTTC.

This chain links TRBV3-1 (or the pseudogene TRBV3-2) with TRBJ2-3; TRBD1 matches at 11 bases. Germline loops: CDR1 LGHDT, CDR2 YNNKEL (reference sequence). The CDR3 is 16 residues long. Unmatched junction bases numbered 7, after V lost 4 bases and J lost 4 bases. The CDR3 DNA reads TGTGCCAGCAGCCCGCTGGACAGGGGGCACTCAGATACGCAGTATTTT. Translated, it gives CASSPLDRGHSDTQYF.